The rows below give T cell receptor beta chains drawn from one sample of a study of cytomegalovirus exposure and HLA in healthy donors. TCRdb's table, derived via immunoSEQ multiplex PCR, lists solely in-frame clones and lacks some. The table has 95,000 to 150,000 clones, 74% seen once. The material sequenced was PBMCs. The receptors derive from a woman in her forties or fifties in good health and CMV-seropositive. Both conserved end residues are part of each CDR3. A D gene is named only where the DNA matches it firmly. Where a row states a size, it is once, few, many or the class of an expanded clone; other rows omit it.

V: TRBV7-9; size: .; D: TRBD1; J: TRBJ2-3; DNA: TGTGCCAGCAGCACGACCGGGACAGCTAGCACAGATACGCAGTATTTT; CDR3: CASSTTGTASTDTQYF
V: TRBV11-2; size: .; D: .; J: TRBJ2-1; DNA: TGTGCCAGCAGCTCCTACTCGAGTTACAATGAGCAGTTCTTC; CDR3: CASSSYSSYNEQFF
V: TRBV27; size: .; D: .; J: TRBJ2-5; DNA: TGTGCCAGCAGTCCTCGAGGGAGGGAGACCCAGTACTTC; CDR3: CASSPRGRETQYF
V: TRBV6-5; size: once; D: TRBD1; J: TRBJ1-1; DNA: TGTGCCAGCAGTGGGACAGAGATGAACACTGAAGCTTTCTTT; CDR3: CASSGTEMNTEAFF
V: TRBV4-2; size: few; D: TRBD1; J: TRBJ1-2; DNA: TGTGCCAGCAGCCGAGACAGGGTTCGGAACGGCTACACCTTC; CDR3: CASSRDRVRNGYTF
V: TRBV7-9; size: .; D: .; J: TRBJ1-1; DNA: TGTGCCAGCAGCTTAGGTGCGACAGATTCATCGGAAGCTTTCTTT; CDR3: CASSLGATDSSEAFF
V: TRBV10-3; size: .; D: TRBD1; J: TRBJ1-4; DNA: TGTGCCATCAGTGAAGGCAGGGGGCTTAGTGAAAAACTGTTTTTT; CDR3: CAISEGRGLSEKLFF
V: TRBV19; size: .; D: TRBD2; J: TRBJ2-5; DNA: TGTGCCAGTAGTATAGCAGGGCTAGCGGGGCCGGAGACCCAGTACTTC; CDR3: CASSIAGLAGPETQYF
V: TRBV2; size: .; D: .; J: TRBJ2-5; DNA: TGTGCCAGCAGTGAACGATTCTGGGCAGGCCAAGAGACCCAGTACTTC; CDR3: CASSERFWAGQETQYF
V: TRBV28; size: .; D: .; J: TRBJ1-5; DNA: TGTGCCAGCAGTCAGGGTATCGAGCAGCCCCAGCATTTT; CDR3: CASSQGIEQPQHF
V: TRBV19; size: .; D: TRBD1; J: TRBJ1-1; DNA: TGTGCCAGTAGTATTGGGGGACAGAAACTGAACACTGAAGCTTTCTTT; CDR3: CASSIGGQKLNTEAFF
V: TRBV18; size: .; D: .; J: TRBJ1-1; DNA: TGTGCCAGCTCACCATGGGGATCGGGGATCGCTGAAGCTTTCTTT; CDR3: CASSPWGSGIAEAFF
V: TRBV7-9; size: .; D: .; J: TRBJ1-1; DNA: TGTGCCAGCAGCAATCAAGGGGAAGGCGAAGCTTTCTTT; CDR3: CASSNQGEGEAFF
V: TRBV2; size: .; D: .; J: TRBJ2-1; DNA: TGTGCCATCACGAGGTCGAGCTCCTACAATGAGCAGTTCTTC; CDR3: CAITRSSSYNEQFF
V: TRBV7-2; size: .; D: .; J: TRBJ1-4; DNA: TGTGCCAGCAGCTCCGCGGGGGGGGTATCTGAAAAACTGTTTTTT; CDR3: CASSSAGGVSEKLFF
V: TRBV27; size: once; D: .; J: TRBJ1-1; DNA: TGTGCCAGCAGTCGGGCGGGGAACACTGAAGCTTTCTTT; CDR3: CASSRAGNTEAFF